A selection of T cell receptor beta chains follows, all from one sample in a study of blood T cell repertoires in COVID-19. Sequencing was performed with immunoSEQ multiplex PCR; in TCRdb, only in-frame clones are kept and a portion is missing. The sample has roughly 200,000 clones; around 87% are singletons. Sequenced input: peripheral blood. These receptors were collected from a man in his 60s who had recovered from COVID-19. CDR3s include the opening cysteine and the closing phenylalanine or tryptophan. The D gene is left open where the match is weak. A clone size is listed for some rows: how often the clone was seen (once, few, many), or a class if it is expanded.

CDR3aa: CASSLGGQETQYF
CDR3nt: TGTGCCAGCAGCCTGGGGGGGCAAGAGACCCAGTACTTC
abundance: .
d_gene: TRBD2
j_gene: TRBJ2-5
v_gene: TRBV3-1/TRBV3-2

CDR3aa: CASSPRAPGEKLFF
CDR3nt: TGTGCCAGCAGCCCCCGGGCCCCAGGGGAAAAACTGTTTTTT
abundance: .
d_gene: .
j_gene: TRBJ1-4
v_gene: TRBV7-9

CDR3aa: CASSLAGGEGYGYTF
CDR3nt: TGTGCCAGCAGCCTAGCAGGGGGCGAGGGCTATGGCTACACCTTC
abundance: once
d_gene: TRBD1
j_gene: TRBJ1-2
v_gene: TRBV5-4

CDR3aa: CASSPGRDYEQYF
CDR3nt: TGTGCCAGCAGTCCAGGGAGGGACTACGAGCAGTACTTC
abundance: .
d_gene: TRBD2
j_gene: TRBJ2-7
v_gene: TRBV6-5

CDR3aa: CASSWDRGNEQYF
CDR3nt: TGTGCCAGCAGCTGGGACAGGGGAAACGAGCAGTACTTC
abundance: .
d_gene: TRBD1
j_gene: TRBJ2-7
v_gene: TRBV5-4

CDR3aa: CATSRDRLRTGELFF
CDR3nt: TGTGCCACCAGCAGAGATCGACTAAGGACCGGGGAGCTGTTTTTT
abundance: few
d_gene: .
j_gene: TRBJ2-2
v_gene: TRBV15

CDR3aa: CASSLDRGLEKLFF
CDR3nt: TGTGCCAGCAGCTTGGACAGGGGGCTCGAAAAACTGTTTTTT
abundance: .
d_gene: TRBD1
j_gene: TRBJ1-4
v_gene: TRBV5-6

CDR3aa: CASMADRAEAFF
CDR3nt: TGTGCCAGCATGGCTGACAGGGCTGAAGCTTTCTTT
abundance: .
d_gene: TRBD1
j_gene: TRBJ1-1
v_gene: TRBV2

CDR3aa: CASSLSRSGGYTF
CDR3nt: TGTGCCAGCAGTTTATCCCGATCAGGTGGCTACACCTTC
abundance: .
d_gene: .
j_gene: TRBJ1-2
v_gene: TRBV27

CDR3aa: CASSYSTGDSNQPQHF
CDR3nt: TGTGCCAGCAGTTACTCGACAGGCGATAGCAATCAGCCCCAGCATTTT
abundance: .
d_gene: .
j_gene: TRBJ1-5
v_gene: TRBV6-2/TRBV6-3

CDR3aa: CASSLAQRGNAGELFF
CDR3nt: TGTGCCAGCAGCTTAGCGCAAAGGGGGAACGCCGGGGAGCTGTTTTTT
abundance: .
d_gene: .
j_gene: TRBJ2-2
v_gene: TRBV7-2

CDR3aa: CASELGASQYF
CDR3nt: TGTGCCAGCGAATTGGGGGCCTCACAGTACTTC
abundance: .
d_gene: .
j_gene: TRBJ2-7
v_gene: TRBV28

CDR3aa: CASSYFTTSSSYEQYF
CDR3nt: TGTGCCAGCAGTTACTTTACAACGTCGTCGTCCTACGAGCAGTACTTC
abundance: .
d_gene: .
j_gene: TRBJ2-7
v_gene: TRBV6-5

CDR3aa: CASSPPPVAGVNQPQHF
CDR3nt: TGTGCCAGCTCACCACCCCCGGTAGCGGGGGTCAATCAGCCCCAGCATTTT
abundance: .
d_gene: .
j_gene: TRBJ1-5
v_gene: TRBV18

CDR3aa: CASSLGTPGGAYEQYF
CDR3nt: TGTGCCAGCTCCCTGGGTACGCCTGGGGGGGCCTACGAGCAGTACTTC
abundance: .
d_gene: TRBD2
j_gene: TRBJ2-7
v_gene: TRBV18

CDR3aa: CASRRGLASFYEQYF
CDR3nt: TGTGCCAGCAGACGGGGACTAGCGAGTTTCTACGAGCAGTACTTC
abundance: .
d_gene: TRBD2
j_gene: TRBJ2-7
v_gene: TRBV28

CDR3aa: CASSSDRTNYGYTF
CDR3nt: TGTGCCAGCAGCTCGGACAGAACTAACTATGGCTACACCTTC
abundance: .
d_gene: .
j_gene: TRBJ1-2
v_gene: TRBV5-4